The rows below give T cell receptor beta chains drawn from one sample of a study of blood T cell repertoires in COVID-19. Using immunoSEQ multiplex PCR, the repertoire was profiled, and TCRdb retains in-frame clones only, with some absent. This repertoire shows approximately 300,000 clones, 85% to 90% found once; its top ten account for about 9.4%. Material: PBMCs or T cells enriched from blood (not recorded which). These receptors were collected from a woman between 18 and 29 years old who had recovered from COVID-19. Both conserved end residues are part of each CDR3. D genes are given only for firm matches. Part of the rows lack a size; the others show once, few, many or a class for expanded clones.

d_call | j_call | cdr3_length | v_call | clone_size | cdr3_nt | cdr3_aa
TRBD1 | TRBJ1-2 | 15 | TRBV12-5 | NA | TGTGCTAGTGGACCTGACAGGGTACCTAACTATGGCTACACCTTC | CASGPDRVPNYGYTF
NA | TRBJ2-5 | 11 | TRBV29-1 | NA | TGCAGCGTTGAACAGCGGGAGACCCAGTACTTC | CSVEQRETQYF
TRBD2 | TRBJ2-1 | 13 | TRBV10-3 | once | TGTGCCATCAGACTAGCGGGAGATACTGAGCAGTTCTTC | CAIRLAGDTEQFF
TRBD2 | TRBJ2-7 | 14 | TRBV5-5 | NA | TGTGCCAGCAGCAAATCCGGGGGGTTCTACGAGCAGTACTTC | CASSKSGGFYEQYF
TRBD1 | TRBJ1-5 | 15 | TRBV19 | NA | TGTGCCAGTACCTTGGACAGGGTCGGCAATCAGCCCCAGCATTTT | CASTLDRVGNQPQHF
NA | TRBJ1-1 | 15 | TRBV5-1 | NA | TGCGCCAGCAGCCCCCTCGACAGACAGAACACTGAAGCTTTCTTT | CASSPLDRQNTEAFF
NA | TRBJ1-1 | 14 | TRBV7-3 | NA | TGTGCCAGCAGCTTAACCGGGGGTAACACTGAAGCTTTCTTT | CASSLTGGNTEAFF
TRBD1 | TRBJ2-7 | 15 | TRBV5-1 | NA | TGCGCCAGCAGCTTGGCCTACAGGGGTGGGCACGAGCAGTACTTC | CASSLAYRGGHEQYF
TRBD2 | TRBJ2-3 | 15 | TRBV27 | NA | TGTGCCAGCAGTCCTCTGACTAGCTACACAGATACGCAGTATTTT | CASSPLTSYTDTQYF
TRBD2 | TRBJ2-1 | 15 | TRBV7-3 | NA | TGTGCCAGCAGTGTCCTTAGCGGGAGATCCTATGAGCAGTTCTTC | CASSVLSGRSYEQFF
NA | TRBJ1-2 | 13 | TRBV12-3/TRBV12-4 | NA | TGTGCCAGTGTGGCTGGTATCTACTATGGCTACACCTTC | CASVAGIYYGYTF
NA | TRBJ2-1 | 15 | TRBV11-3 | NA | TGTGCCAGCAGCTTATCGCAGAGTCTAGAGGGTGAGCAGTTCTTC | CASSLSQSLEGEQFF
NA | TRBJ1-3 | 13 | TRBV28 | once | TGTGCCAGCGATGATAGCTCTGGAAACACCATATATTTT | CASDDSSGNTIYF
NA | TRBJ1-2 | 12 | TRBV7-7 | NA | TGTGCTAGCAGCTTAGAGATTCGGGGCTACACCTTC | CASSLEIRGYTF
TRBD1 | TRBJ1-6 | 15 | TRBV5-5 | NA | TGTGCCAGCAGCTTGGTCAGGGGGCGTAATTCACCCCTCCACTTT | CASSLVRGRNSPLHF
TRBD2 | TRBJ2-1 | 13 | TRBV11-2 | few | TGTGCCAGCAGCTCGGGAGGGTACAATGAGCAGTTCTTC | CASSSGGYNEQFF
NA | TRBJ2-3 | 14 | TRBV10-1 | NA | TGCGCCAGCAGTGAGGGGCAGGGTATGGATACGCAGTATTTT | CASSEGQGMDTQYF
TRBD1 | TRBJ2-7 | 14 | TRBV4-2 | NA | TGTGCCAGCAGCCAAGGACAGGGGGTCTACGAGCAGTACTTC | CASSQGQGVYEQYF
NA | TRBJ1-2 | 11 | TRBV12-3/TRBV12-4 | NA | TGTGCCAGCAGTTTTGGAGAGCGCTACACCTTC | CASSFGERYTF
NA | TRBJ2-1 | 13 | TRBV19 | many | TGTGCCAGTAATAGTCGCTACGGCAATGAGCAGTTCTTC | CASNSRYGNEQFF
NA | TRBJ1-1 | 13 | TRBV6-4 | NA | TGTGCCAGCAGTGAGCGGGGGGACACTGAAGCTTTCTTT | CASSERGDTEAFF
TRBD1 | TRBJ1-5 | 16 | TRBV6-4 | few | TGTGCCAGCAGTGGGAAAAAGGACAGGGCGGTTCAGCCCCAGCATTTT | CASSGKKDRAVQPQHF
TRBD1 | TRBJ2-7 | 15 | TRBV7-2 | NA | TGTGCCAGCAGCCCATCGACAGGGAGCTCCTACGAGCAGTACTTC | CASSPSTGSSYEQYF
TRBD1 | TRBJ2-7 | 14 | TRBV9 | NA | TGTGCCAGCAGCGTAGATACAGGGGGATACGAGCAGTACTTC | CASSVDTGGYEQYF
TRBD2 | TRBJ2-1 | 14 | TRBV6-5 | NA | TGTGCCACCAAACTAGCGGGAGGGGCCGGTGAGCAGTTCTTC | CATKLAGGAGEQFF
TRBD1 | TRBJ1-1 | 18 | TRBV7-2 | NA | TGTGCCAGCAGCCCGACAGGGGGCCTCAGCGTTTCGAACACTGAAGCTTTCTTT | CASSPTGGLSVSNTEAFF
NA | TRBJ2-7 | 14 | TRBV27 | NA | TGTGCCAGCAGTTGGGGGGTGGGCTCCTACGAGCAGTACTTC | CASSWGVGSYEQYF
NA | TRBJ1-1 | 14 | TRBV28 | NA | TGTGCCAGCAGCCACTCGGGGGGGAATACTGAAGCTTTCTTT | CASSHSGGNTEAFF
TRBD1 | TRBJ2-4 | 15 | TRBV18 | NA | TGTGCCAGCTCCCCGGGACAGGGAGGTTGGAACATTCAGTACTTC | CASSPGQGGWNIQYF
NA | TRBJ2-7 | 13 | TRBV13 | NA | TGTGCCAGCAGCTCCGGACTCCTCTACGAGCAGTACTTC | CASSSGLLYEQYF
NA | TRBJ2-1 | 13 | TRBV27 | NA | TGTGCCAGCAGGGCCCAGGGGTCCAATGAGCAGTTCTTC | CASRAQGSNEQFF